The 14 T cell receptor beta chains below come from one sample, sequenced in a study of molecular identifiers for immune sequencing clone quantification (dated by TCRdb to the late 2010s). Library preparation employed PCR. Sequencing was carried out with an Illumina HiSeq 4000. TCRdb took the public reads, trimmed them with fastp at Q25, ran MiXCR for clone calling and kept in-frame beta chains. CDR3 protein duplicates are merged, each entry listing the most common genes and DNA. This sample has about half a million distinct CDR3 sequences in its table, and around 21% of those were observed once. About 0.8% of the sample goes to the ten largest clones. Specimen: naive CD8+ T cells from blood, with Jurkat cell RNA spiked in. The meaning of the sample's cell subset or site label: FACS-sorted CD8+CD4-CCR7+CD45RA+ naive T cells. Source of these receptors: a human donor in good health. Some libraries in this study had Jurkat cell RNA spiked in.

The genes are TRBV5-1 and TRBJ2-2, with D unresolved. The V gene's germline CDR1 is SGHRS and CDR2 YFSETQ. CDR3 size: 15 residues. The V gene lost 0 bases and the J gene lost 2 bases, with 8 bases spanning the gap. CDR3 sequence reads: CASSLVAQNTGELFF. The CDR3 region has the DNA TGCGCCAGCAGCTTGGTGGCGCAAAACACCGGGGAGCTGTTTTTT.

There are a few counts of this clonotype. Since a much larger clone is just one base distant, this may be a read error. J is TRBJ1-1 and V is TRBV4-3, with D perhaps TRBD1 (5 bases). With 4 bases removed from V and 3 bases from J, the gap between germline ends came to 15 bases. The CDR3 totals 15 residues. Germline CDR1 is LGHNA and CDR2 is YSLEER. The CDR3, as DNA: TGCGCCAGCAGCCCAGGGCATGCCAGTTACACTGAAGCTTTCTTT. This gives the protein CASSPGHASYTEAFF.

This clonotype appeared a few times. The chain recombines TRBV7-2 with TRBJ2-1, with 12 bases aligning to TRBD2. Unmatched junction bases numbered 3, after V lost 3 bases and J lost 3 bases. The CDR3 is 16 residues long. In germline, CDR1 is SGHTA, CDR2 FQGNSA. The CDR3 DNA sequence: TGTGCCAGCAGCTTTTGGACTAGCGGGATCTACAATGAGCAGTTCTTC. It translates to CASSFWTSGIYNEQFF.

Many counts were recorded for this clonotype. The chain carries TRBV9 and TRBJ1-1; a weak D match, TRBD1 (6 bases). Trimming pared 0 bases from V and 7 bases from J, leaving 13 bases between. This CDR3 contains 14 residues. Germline CDR1 is SGDLS and CDR2 is YYNGEE. CDR3 DNA sequence: TGTGCCAGCAGCGTAGGAGGGGGGGTTGATGAAGCTTTCTTT. Translated: CASSVGGGVDEAFF.

This clonotype was detected only a few times. The chain recombines TRBV30 with TRBJ1-1; D not certain. The CDR3 covers 11 residues. V gave up 0 bases and J gave up 5 bases, with 4 bases separating them. CDR1 and CDR2 from the germline V gene are GTSNPN and SVGIG (reference sequence). The chain's CDR3 is CAWSVGTEAFF. CDR3 DNA: TGTGCCTGGAGTGTTGGGACTGAAGCTTTCTTT.

Of note for this clonotype: The junction departs from germline at one end; a sequencing error may be responsible. V and J are TRBV20-1 and TRBJ2-7; D gene ambiguous. The CDR3 is 14 amino acids. The germline V gene encodes CDR1 DFQATT and CDR2 SNEGSKA (reference sequence). The CDR3 spells CSAGDDSSTYEQYF. CDR3 DNA: TGCAGTGCTGGAGATGATAGTTCTACCTACGAGCAGTACTTC.

This clonotype has only a few counts. The CDR3, as DNA: TGTGCCAGCAGCTTAAGGGTCAGCCTTAGCCCCCTCCCCTACGAGCAGTACTTC. This translates into CASSLRVSLSPLPYEQYF. This rearrangement joins TRBV11-2 to TRBJ2-7; D uncertain. There are 18 residues in the CDR3. Trimming removed 2 bases from V and 2 bases from J, with 22 bases in between. Germline V gene sequence: CDR1 SGHAT, CDR2 FQNNGV. Complete variable domain (other parts from reference TRBV11-2 and TRBJ2-7): EAGVAQSPRYKIIEKRQSVAFWCNPISGHATLYWYQQILGQGPKLLIQFQNNGVVDDSQLPKDRFSAERLKGVDSTLKIQPAKLEDSAVYLCASSLRVSLSPLPYEQYFGPGTRLTVT.

This clonotype was seen ten or more times. The chain couples TRBV30 to TRBJ2-5, with TRBD1 as a possible D gene (6 bases). CDR1 GTSNPN and CDR2 SVGIG come from the germline V gene (reference sequence). Trimming removed 2 bases from V and 0 bases from J, with 7 bases in between. This CDR3 is built from 13 residues. The CDR3: CAWSRDNQETQYF. Here the CDR3 DNA reads TGTGCCTGGAGTCGGGACAACCAAGAGACCCAGTACTTC.

This clonotype was recorded at least ten times. The chain links TRBV7-2 to TRBJ1-5; D is ambiguous. The CDR3 runs to 16 residues. Trimming removed 4 bases from V and 2 bases from J, with 15 bases in between. Germline lookup yields CDR1 SGHTA and CDR2 FQGNSA. The CDR3 bases are TGTGCCAGCAGCTCCCTTCTTTATGGGGGCAATCAGCCCCAGCATTTT. Amino acid sequence: CASSSLLYGGNQPQHF.

This clonotype was counted only a few times. The gene calls are TRBV7-9 and TRBJ1-1; the match to TRBD1 covers 9 bases. The CDR3 is made up of 14 amino acids. V trimming: 5 bases; J trimming: 5 bases; junction bases outside the gene matches: 6. CDR1 is SEHNR and CDR2 is FQNEAQ in the germline V gene (reference sequence). CDR3 sequence reads: CASSSTGGETEAFF. CDR3 in DNA: TGTGCCAGCAGCAGTACAGGGGGCGAAACTGAAGCTTTCTTT.

The V gene is TRBV6-5, the J gene TRBJ2-6; perhaps TRBD1 as D (6 bases). The germline CDR1 and CDR2 sequences are MNHEY and SVGAGI. CDR3 size: 15 residues. The V and J ends lost 8 bases and 0 bases respectively, with 11 bases between them. CDR3: CASRTAVSGANVLTF. The CDR3 DNA sequence: TGTGCCAGCCGGACAGCTGTCTCTGGGGCCAACGTCCTGACTTTC.

This chain links TRBV7-9 with TRBJ2-2; 8 bases line up with TRBD2. V lost 2 bases to trimming and J lost 2 bases; unmatched junction nucleotides: 10. Looked up from germline, CDR1 is SEHNR and CDR2 is FQNEAQ (reference sequence). CDR3 length: 18 amino acids. The CDR3 coding sequence is TGTGCCAGCAGCTTACGGTACCAGCGGGGGCCAAACACCGGGGAGCTGTTTTTT. Its protein product is CASSLRYQRGPNTGELFF.

Ten or more counts support this clonotype. V usage is TRBV20-1 and J usage is TRBJ2-3; no reliable D call. V was pared by 1 base and J by 1 base, with 12 bases between. CDR1 is DFQATT, CDR2 SNEGSKA, per germline (reference sequence). The CDR3 consists of 15 residues. The CDR3 sequence: CSARALGSRTDTQYF. CDR3 nucleotide sequence: TGCAGTGCTAGAGCTCTGGGGTCCCGCACAGATACGCAGTATTTT.

Turning to this clonotype: This may come from a read error, since a much larger clone is one base off. J is TRBJ1-4 and V is TRBV12-3 or TRBV12-4, with D hard to call. V dropped 5 bases and J dropped 4 bases, with 11 bases sitting between them. The CDR3 covers 14 residues. CDR3 DNA: TGTGCCAGCAGTGTGGAGTCTTTTAATGAAAAACTGTTTTTT. This translates into CASSVESFNEKLFF.